The source of this T cell receptor beta chain is a study of vaccination effects on CD4 cells after COVID-19. General study points: Clones induced by infection and by vaccine showed marked clonal contraction late after vaccination.

Details on this clone: Its antigen is as yet unknown.

Trimming took 5 bases from V and 1 from J; bases not matched to a gene: 3. The length of the CDR3 is 14 residues. Looked up from germline, CDR1 is SNHLY and CDR2 is FYNNEI. Some clones are missing from TCRdb's copy, which holds only in-frame ones; the method was immunoSEQ multiplex PCR. Found here are around 25,000 clones, 65% to 80% of them singletons; the top ten hold about 11%. Investigators separated out CD4+ T cells once around nine days of culture had passed. On both days 3 and 7, half of the culture medium was replaced with IL-2 medium. The sequenced sample was CD4+ T cells from PBMCs cultured without peptide, obtained before COVID-19 vaccination. V usage is TRBV2 and J usage is TRBJ2-3, with 7 bases fitting TRBD1. This sequence was found in a human donor who received a COVID-19 vaccine. DNA for the CDR3: TGTGCCAGCAGTCCTACAGGGGGCACAGATACGCAGTATTTT. It is translated as CASSPTGGTDTQYF.